This entry lists 8 T cell receptor beta chains sequenced from one sample in a study of tumor-infiltrating lymphocytes in localized non-small cell lung cancer. Generated by immunoSEQ multiplex PCR, the TCRdb table keeps only in-frame clones and is missing some. The sample includes 3,500 to 4,000 clones, 79% of them seen just once. The source material was uninvolved lung tissue not adjacent to the tumor. These receptors were collected from a human donor with non-small cell lung cancer.

The DNA of the CDR3 is TGTGCCAGCTCACCTTTTCCCCCGACCTCTGGAAACACCATATATTTT. Residues: CASSPFPPTSGNTIYF. V gene TRBV18 combines with J gene TRBJ1-3; no firm D call. Trimming cost V 3 bases and J 0 bases, with 12 bases left between them. Germline V gene sequence: CDR1 KGHSH, CDR2 LQKENI. The length of the CDR3 is 16 residues.

This chain links TRBV6-4 with TRBJ1-2, with 8 bases that match TRBD1. This CDR3 comprises 13 residues. The V gene's germline CDR1 is MRHNA and CDR2 SNTAGT. Unmatched junction bases numbered 5, after V lost 5 bases and J lost 6 bases. CDR3 sequence: CASSSGTGDGYTF. For the CDR3, the DNA is TGTGCCAGCAGTAGCGGGACAGGAGATGGCTACACCTTC.

The chain uses TRBV7-2 and TRBJ2-3, with D uncertain. There are 12 residues in the CDR3. Germline CDR1 reads SGHTA; CDR2 reads FQGNSA. V was cut by 2 bases and J by 6 bases, with 6 bases left in between. The DNA of the CDR3 is TGTGCCAGCAGCTTATTCCGTGATACGCAGTATTTT. Translation: CASSLFRDTQYF.

This clone was detected only a few times. This chain connects TRBV7-2 to TRBJ1-1; perhaps TRBD1 as D (5 bases). Germline V CDR1 and CDR2: SGHTA, FQGNSA. V lost 1 base and J lost 6, with 15 bases in between. The CDR3 contains 15 residues. The CDR3 nucleotides read TGTGCCAGCAGCTTAGGGGGCCCCGGGGCGGCTGAAGCTTTCTTT. The encoded protein is CASSLGGPGAAEAFF.

The genes are TRBV6-1 and TRBJ1-1, with a weak D call TRBD1 (6 bases). The V end lost 4 bases, the J end lost 2 bases, and 17 bases lay between the germline ends. Germline V CDR1 and CDR2: MNHNS, SASEGT. There are 16 residues in the CDR3. The CDR3 spells CASSGLGGRGNTEAFF. CDR3 DNA sequence: TGTGCCAGCAGTGGCCTGGGGGGGCGAGGTAACACTGAAGCTTTCTTT.

This rearrangement joins TRBV29-1 to TRBJ1-5; possible D gene TRBD1, 6 bases. This CDR3 spans 15 amino acids. Germline V gene sequence: CDR1 SQVTM, CDR2 ANQGSEA. The ends were cut back, 4 bases at V and 2 bases at J, with 15 bases in the middle. This chain's CDR3 is CSVAVPGAGNQPQHF. CDR3 DNA: TGCAGCGTTGCAGTTCCAGGGGCGGGCAATCAGCCCCAGCATTTT.

This sequence joins TRBV2 and TRBJ2-1; 7 bases are a match to TRBD1. This CDR3 contains 15 residues. With V trimmed by 6 bases and J by 7 bases, 12 bases remained unmatched. From germline, CDR1 is SNHLY and CDR2 FYNNEI. In DNA, the CDR3 is TGTGCCAGCAGCCTCGCAAGGGGGCGCCTGAATGAGCAGTTCTTC. It translates to CASSLARGRLNEQFF. The whole variable domain, filled in from reference TRBV2 and TRBJ2-1, reads EPEVTQTPSHQVTQMGQEVILRCVPISNHLYFYWYRQILGQKVEFLVSFYNNEISEKSEIFDDQFSVERPDGSNFTLKIRSTKLEDSAMYFCASSLARGRLNEQFFGPGTRLTVL.

V and J are TRBV2 and TRBJ1-1; 12 bases agree with TRBD1. The CDR3 consists of 14 residues. V dropped 6 bases and J dropped 6; count of bases not matched to a gene: 5. Germline V gene lookup returns CDR1 SNHLY and CDR2 FYNNEI. The CDR3 DNA is TGTGCCAGCAGCTACGGGACAGGGGGCGCTGAAGCTTTCTTT. Translated: CASSYGTGGAEAFF.